This entry concerns a single T cell receptor (beta chain). Its antigen is currently not known. No base quality values were provided; no much bigger clone lies one nucleotide off. The CDR3 holds 16 amino acids from the cysteine to the phenylalanine. Left in the record is the CDR3 DNA by itself, 48 bases read in frame from the first base. CDR1 and CDR2 were assigned from the germline V gene (reference sequence) as LNHDA and SQIVND. V gives up 8 bases and J gives up 4 bases, and the segment between their germline ends measures 23 bases. The library was prepared using the immunoSEQ multiplex PCR assay. Rearranged TCR beta chain sequences were amplified using the hsTCRB Kit according to the manufacturer's protocol. TCRB libraries were sequenced on an Illumina MiSeq. On the study's bioinformatics: The proprietary platform of the kit vendor was used for demultiplexing, trimming and gene mapping. TCRdb carries this immuneACCESS record with in-frame sequences only. Its versions omit some clonotypes, under half of them owing to an unresolved V gene in the studies checked, with the rest unexplained. The DNA gave D and trimming, while V, J and clone size come from that table. This sample gives around 61,000 clones in total; less than 80% of them show up just once. 5.3% of the sample rests with the top ten.

These data belong to a study of a mutant IDH1 vaccine in newly diagnosed glioma (dated by TCRdb to the early 2020s). The study in broad terms: Vaccination began 4-6 weeks after radiotherapy alone, or alongside temozolomide cycles in the chemotherapy-containing groups. Prior to enrollment, standard therapy consisting of radiotherapy alone, temozolomide alone, or radiochemotherapy with temozolomide had been administered to patients, with the combination being received by most patients. Six visits were used for peripheral blood collection: V03 (baseline), V05, V07, V10, V12 and V13. Longitudinal TCRB deep sequencing was done for roughly 23 treated patients, wherever samples were available for exploratory analyses. The week-35 safety follow-up took place at visit V12, and the week-47 end of study took place at visit V13. Of the roughly 32 patients who were treated, around 60% were male and approximately 40% were female, and the mean age was approximately 40 years.

This specimen's time point label, interpreted: week 47, end of study. Every vaccine dose consisted of 300 ug of a 20-mer mutant IDH1 peptide in Montanide, administered subcutaneously together with topical imiquimod. Eight vaccinations were administered to patients in weeks 1, 3, 5, 7, 11, 15, 19 and 23, corresponding to visits V03 through V10. Donors had newly diagnosed WHO grade 3 or 4 IDH1-mutant astrocytomas with loss of nuclear ATRX. The samples were drawn from NOA16, a multicentre, single-arm, open-label phase I trial in Germany that tested a mutant IDH1 peptide vaccine in humans for the first time. Genomic DNA for TCRB sequencing was isolated from EDTA blood with the DNeasy Blood and Tissue Kit. Beyond this particular receptor, the publication reports: Immune responses induced by the vaccine were seen in 90% to 95% of patients across multiple MHC alleles. The authors stated that sample limitations prevented analyses of patient blood samples from being reproduced. Availability determined which PBMC samples were chosen for TCRB deep sequencing. No apparent relationship was observed between pseudoprogression and alterations in the top peripheral T cell clonotypes detected by TCRB sequencing.

This clonotype originated in a man aged 50-59 years with glioma. The source was PBMCs, collected from a glioma patient whose treatment included an IDH1 peptide vaccine. In this chain, TRBV19 is recombined with TRBJ1-1; matching of 5 bases hints at TRBD1 as the D gene. For the CDR3, the sequence is CASRSGFGAVGTEAFF. The DNA reads as follows: TGTGCCAGTCGTTCGGGCTTTGGGGCTGTTGGCACTGAAGCTTTCTTT.